The clone carrying this TCR beta chain was detected only a few times. TCRdb re-analysed the 5' RACE reads in MiXCR, keeping a single row per CDR3 protein. The profile shows roughly 42,000 distinct CDR3 sequences, about 30% of them singletons. Germline loops: CDR1 SGHTA, CDR2 FQGNSA. This CDR3 is 13 amino acids long. V was pared by 1 base and J by 5 bases, with 7 bases between. The sample consisted of tumor-infiltrating memory CD4+ T cells sorted from the breast tumor. Subset indicated: memory CD4+ T cells, CD4+CD45RO+CD25-. The source of this sequence is a female donor with breast cancer. The V call is TRBV7-2, the J call TRBJ2-3, with unresolved D. The chain's CDR3 is CASSLVWEDTQYF. CDR3 coding DNA: TGTGCCAGCAGCTTAGTTTGGGAAGATACGCAGTATTTT.